Listed below are T cell receptor beta chains from one sample, sequenced in a study of T cells in Graves' hyperthyroidism and ophthalmopathy. TCRdb independently ran MiXCR on the multiplex PCR reads; one entry per CDR3 protein. The table has around 350,000 distinct CDR3 sequences, about 20% seen once. The sequenced sample was blood. These receptors were taken from a woman between 18 and 30 years old with Graves' hyperthyroidism. The CDR3 runs from the conserved cysteine through the conserved F or W. The order of the fields is V gene, CDR3 protein.

v_call: TRBV28
cdr3_aa: CASSLVAERKTQYF

v_call: TRBV29-1
cdr3_aa: CSVARDTEAFF

v_call: TRBV11-2
cdr3_aa: CASSVWGSGGSVEQYF

v_call: TRBV27
cdr3_aa: CASSLDGGVAKNIQYF

v_call: TRBV15
cdr3_aa: CATSSSLYGYTF

v_call: TRBV20-1
cdr3_aa: CSARGSGQVNYEQYF

v_call: TRBV6-1
cdr3_aa: CASSGPREFSYEQYF

v_call: TRBV30
cdr3_aa: CAWTGQPNTGELFF

v_call: TRBV6-5
cdr3_aa: CASSYGWGTYGYTF

v_call: TRBV2
cdr3_aa: CASWDILDSPLHF

v_call: TRBV6-1
cdr3_aa: CASSEGTVSDGYTF